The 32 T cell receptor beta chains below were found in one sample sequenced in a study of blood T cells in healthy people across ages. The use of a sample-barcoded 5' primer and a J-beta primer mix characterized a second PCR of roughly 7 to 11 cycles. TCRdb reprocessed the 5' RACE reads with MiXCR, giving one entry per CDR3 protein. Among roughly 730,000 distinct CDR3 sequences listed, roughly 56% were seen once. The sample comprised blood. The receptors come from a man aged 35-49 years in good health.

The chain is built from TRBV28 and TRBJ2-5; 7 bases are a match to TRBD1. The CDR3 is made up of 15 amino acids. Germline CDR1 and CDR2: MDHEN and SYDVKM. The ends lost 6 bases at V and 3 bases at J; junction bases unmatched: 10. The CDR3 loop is CASRPPTGTEETQYF. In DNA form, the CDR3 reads TGTGCCAGCAGGCCTCCAACCGGGACAGAAGAGACCCAGTACTTC. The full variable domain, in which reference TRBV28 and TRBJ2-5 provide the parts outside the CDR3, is DVKVTQSSRYLVKRTGEKVFLECVQDMDHENMFWYRQDPGLGLRLIYFSYDVKMKEKGDIPEGYSVSREKKERFSLILESASTNQTSMYLCASRPPTGTEETQYFGPGTRLLVL.

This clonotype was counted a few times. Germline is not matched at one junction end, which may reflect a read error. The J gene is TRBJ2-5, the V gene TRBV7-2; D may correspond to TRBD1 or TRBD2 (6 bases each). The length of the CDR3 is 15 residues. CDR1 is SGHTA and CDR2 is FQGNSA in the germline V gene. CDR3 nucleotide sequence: TGTGCCAGCAGCTTAGTAGGGGGGAACCAGGAGACCCAGTACTTC. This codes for CASSLVGGNQETQYF.

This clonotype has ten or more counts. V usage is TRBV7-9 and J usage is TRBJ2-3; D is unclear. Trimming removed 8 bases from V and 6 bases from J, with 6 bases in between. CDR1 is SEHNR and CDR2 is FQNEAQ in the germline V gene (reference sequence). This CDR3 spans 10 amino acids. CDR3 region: CASSRDTQYF. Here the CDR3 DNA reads TGTGCCAGCTCTCGGGATACGCAGTATTTT.

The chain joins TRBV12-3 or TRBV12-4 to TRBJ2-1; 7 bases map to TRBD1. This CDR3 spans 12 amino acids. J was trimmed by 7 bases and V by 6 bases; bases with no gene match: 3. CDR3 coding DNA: TGTGCCAGCAGGGGGACAGAGAATGAGCAGTTCTTC. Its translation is CASRGTENEQFF.

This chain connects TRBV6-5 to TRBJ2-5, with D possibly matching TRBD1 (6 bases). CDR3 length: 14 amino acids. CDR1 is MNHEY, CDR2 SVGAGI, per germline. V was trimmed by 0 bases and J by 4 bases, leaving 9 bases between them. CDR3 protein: CASSYSAGAETQYF. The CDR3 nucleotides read TGTGCCAGCAGTTACTCGGCAGGGGCAGAGACCCAGTACTTC.

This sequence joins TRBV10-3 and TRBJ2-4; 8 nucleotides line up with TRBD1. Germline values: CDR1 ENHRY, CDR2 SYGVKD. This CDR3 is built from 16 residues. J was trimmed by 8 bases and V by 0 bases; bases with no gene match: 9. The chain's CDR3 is CAISESMSGGLDIQYF. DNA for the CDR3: TGTGCCATCAGTGAGTCGATGTCAGGGGGCCTCGACATTCAGTACTTC.

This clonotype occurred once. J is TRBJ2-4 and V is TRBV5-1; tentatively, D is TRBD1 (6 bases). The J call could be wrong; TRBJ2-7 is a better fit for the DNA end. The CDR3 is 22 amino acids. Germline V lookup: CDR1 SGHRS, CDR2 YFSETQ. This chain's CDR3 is CASSNSLFSGLGTNSFGYEQYF. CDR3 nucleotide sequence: TGCGCCAGCAGCAATTCCCTCTTTTCAGGCTTGGGGACAAACTCCTTCGGGTACGAGCAGTACTTC.

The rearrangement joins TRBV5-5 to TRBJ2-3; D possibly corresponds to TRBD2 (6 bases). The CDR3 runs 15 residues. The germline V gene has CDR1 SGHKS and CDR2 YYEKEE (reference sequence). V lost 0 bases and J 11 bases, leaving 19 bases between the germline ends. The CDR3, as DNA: TGTGCCAGCAGCTTGGATAGCGGACCACAGAGGGGGCAGTATTTT. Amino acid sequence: CASSLDSGPQRGQYF.

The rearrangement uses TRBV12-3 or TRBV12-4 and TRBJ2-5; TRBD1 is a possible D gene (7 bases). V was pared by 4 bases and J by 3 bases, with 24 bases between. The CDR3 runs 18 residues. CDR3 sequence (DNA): TGTGCCAGCAGTTCCCTAATGGCAGGGGGGTTGAGGAAAGAGACCCAGTACTTC. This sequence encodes CASSSLMAGGLRKETQYF.

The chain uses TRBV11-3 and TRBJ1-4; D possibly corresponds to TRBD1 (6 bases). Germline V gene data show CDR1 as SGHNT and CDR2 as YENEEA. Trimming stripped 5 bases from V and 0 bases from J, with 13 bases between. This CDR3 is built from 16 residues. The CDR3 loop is CASSRDRQTTNEKLFF. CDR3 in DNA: TGTGCCAGCAGCCGAGACAGGCAAACAACTAATGAAAAACTGTTTTTT.

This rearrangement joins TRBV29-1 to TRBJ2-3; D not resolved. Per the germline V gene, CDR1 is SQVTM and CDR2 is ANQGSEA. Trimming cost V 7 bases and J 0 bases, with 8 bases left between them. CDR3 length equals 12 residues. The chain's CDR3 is CSARFSTDTQYF. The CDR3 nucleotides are TGCAGCGCCCGTTTCAGCACAGATACGCAGTATTTT.

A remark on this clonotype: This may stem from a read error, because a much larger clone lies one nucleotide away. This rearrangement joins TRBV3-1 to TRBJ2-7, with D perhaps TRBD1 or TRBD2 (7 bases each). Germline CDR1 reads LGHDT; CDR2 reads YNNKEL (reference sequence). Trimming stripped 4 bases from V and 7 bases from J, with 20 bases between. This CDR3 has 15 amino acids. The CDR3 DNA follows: TGTGCCAGCAGCCCTTTCACGCAGGGGGGGAATGAGCAGTACTTC. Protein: CASSPFTQGGNEQYF.

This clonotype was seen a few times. DNA of the CDR3: TGTGCCAGCAGTTTTGGGCCAGGGCTATACAATGAGCAGTTCTTC. It codes for CASSFGPGLYNEQFF. The chain has TRBV12-3 or TRBV12-4 and TRBJ2-1; the D gene is possibly TRBD1 (5 bases). Deletions cut 3 bases from V and 4 bases from J, with 13 bases between. There are 15 residues in the CDR3.

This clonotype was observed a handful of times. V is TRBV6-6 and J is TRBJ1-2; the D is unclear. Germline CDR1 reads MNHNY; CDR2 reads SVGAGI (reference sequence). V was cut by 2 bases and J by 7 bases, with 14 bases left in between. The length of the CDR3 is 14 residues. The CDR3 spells CASSYAGSSSGYTF. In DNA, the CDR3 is TGTGCCAGCAGTTACGCCGGTTCTAGTAGTGGCTACACCTTC.

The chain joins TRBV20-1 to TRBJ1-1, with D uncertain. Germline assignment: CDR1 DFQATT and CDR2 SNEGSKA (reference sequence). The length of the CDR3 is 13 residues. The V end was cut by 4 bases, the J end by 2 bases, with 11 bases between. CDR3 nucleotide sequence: TGCAGTGCTACAGGACGGATAAACACTGAAGCTTTCTTT. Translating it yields CSATGRINTEAFF.

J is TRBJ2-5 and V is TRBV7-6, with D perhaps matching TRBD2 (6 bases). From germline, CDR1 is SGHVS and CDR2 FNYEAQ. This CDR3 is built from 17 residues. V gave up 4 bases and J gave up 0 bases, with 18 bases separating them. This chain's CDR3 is CASSWGRLVRNQETQYF. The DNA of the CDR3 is TGTGCCAGCAGCTGGGGTCGACTAGTGAGGAACCAAGAGACCCAGTACTTC.

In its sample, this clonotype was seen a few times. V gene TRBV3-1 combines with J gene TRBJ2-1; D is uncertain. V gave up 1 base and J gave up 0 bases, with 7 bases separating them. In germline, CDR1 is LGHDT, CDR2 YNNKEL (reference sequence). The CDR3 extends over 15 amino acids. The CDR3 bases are TGTGCCAGCAGCCAAGTCCGGAGCTCCTACAATGAGCAGTTCTTC. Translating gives CASSQVRSSYNEQFF.

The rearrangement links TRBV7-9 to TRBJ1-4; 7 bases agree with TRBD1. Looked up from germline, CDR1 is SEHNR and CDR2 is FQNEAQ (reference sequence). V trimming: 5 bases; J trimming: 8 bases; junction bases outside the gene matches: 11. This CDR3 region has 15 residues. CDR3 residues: CASSERQGEDEKLFF. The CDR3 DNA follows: TGTGCCAGCAGCGAGCGACAGGGAGAGGACGAAAAACTGTTTTTT.

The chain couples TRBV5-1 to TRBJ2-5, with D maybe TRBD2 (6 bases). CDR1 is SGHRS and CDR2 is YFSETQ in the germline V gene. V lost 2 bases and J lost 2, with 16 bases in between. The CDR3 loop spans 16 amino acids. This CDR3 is CASSFLGTGEQETQYF. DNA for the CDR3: TGCGCCAGCAGCTTCTTGGGTACGGGGGAGCAAGAGACCCAGTACTTC.

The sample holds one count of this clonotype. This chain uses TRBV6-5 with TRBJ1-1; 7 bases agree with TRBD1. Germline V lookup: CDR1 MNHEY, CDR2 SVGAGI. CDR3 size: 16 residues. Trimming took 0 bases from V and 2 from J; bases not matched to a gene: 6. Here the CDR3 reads CASSYSAGGPNTEAFF. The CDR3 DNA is TGTGCCAGCAGTTACTCGGCAGGGGGGCCTAACACTGAAGCTTTCTTT.

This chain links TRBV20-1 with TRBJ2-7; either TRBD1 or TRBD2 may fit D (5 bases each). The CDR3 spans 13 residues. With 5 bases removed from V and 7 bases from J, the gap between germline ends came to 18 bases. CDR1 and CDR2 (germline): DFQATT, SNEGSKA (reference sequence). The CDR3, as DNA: TGCAGTGCTGGGGGTAGGTCCTACAATGAGCAGTACTTC. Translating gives CSAGGRSYNEQYF.

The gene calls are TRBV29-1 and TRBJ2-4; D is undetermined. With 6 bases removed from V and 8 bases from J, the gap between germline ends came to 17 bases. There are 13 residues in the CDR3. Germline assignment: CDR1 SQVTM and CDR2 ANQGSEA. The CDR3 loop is CSVAVTREDIQYF. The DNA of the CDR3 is TGCAGCGTGGCCGTTACTCGAGAAGACATTCAGTACTTC.

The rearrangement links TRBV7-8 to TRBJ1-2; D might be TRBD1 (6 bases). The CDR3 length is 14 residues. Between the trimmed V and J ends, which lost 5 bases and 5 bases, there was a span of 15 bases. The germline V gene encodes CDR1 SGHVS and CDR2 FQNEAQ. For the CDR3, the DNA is TGTGCCAGCAGCCCTAGGGGGGCGGGGTATGGCTACACCTTC. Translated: CASSPRGAGYGYTF.

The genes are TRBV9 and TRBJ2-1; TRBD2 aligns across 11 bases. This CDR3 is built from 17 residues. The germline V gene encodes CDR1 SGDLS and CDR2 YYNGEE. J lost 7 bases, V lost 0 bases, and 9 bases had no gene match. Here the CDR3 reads CASSVDLLAGVQNEQFF. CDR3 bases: TGTGCCAGCAGCGTAGACTTACTAGCGGGGGTGCAGAATGAGCAGTTCTTC.

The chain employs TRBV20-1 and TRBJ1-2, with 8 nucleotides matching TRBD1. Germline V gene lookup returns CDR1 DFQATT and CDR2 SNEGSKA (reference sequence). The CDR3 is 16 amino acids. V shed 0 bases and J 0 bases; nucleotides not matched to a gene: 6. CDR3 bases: TGCAGTGCTAGAGATCCGGGGACAGGAGCTAACTATGGCTACACCTTC. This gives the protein CSARDPGTGANYGYTF.

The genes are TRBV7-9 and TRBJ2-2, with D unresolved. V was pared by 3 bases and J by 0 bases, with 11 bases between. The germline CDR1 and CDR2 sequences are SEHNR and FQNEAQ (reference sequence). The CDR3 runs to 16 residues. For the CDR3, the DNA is TGTGCCAGCAGCTTGTTTGACACTTCGAACACCGGGGAGCTGTTTTTT. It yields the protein CASSLFDTSNTGELFF. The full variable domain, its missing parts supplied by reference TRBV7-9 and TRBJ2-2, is DTGVSQNPRHKITKRGQNVTFRCDPISEHNRLYWYRQTLGQGPEFLTYFQNEAQLEKSRLLSDRFSAERPKGSFSTLEIQRTEQGDSAMYLCASSLFDTSNTGELFFGEGSRLTVL.

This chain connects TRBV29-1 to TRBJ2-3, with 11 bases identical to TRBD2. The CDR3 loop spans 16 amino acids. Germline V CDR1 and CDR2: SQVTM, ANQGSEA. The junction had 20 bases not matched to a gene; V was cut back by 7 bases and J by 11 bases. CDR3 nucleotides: TGCAGCGCAATTCCGGGACTAGCGGATACACAGATTGGGCAGTATTTT. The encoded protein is CSAIPGLADTQIGQYF.

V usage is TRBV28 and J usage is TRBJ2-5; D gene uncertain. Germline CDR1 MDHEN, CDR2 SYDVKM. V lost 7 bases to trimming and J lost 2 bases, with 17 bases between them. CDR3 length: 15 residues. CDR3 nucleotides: TGTGCCAGCAAGGGTCACAGACGCCAACAAGAGACCCAGTACTTC. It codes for CASKGHRRQQETQYF. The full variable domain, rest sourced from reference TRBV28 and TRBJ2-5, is DVKVTQSSRYLVKRTGEKVFLECVQDMDHENMFWYRQDPGLGLRLIYFSYDVKMKEKGDIPEGYSVSREKKERFSLILESASTNQTSMYLCASKGHRRQQETQYFGPGTRLLVL.

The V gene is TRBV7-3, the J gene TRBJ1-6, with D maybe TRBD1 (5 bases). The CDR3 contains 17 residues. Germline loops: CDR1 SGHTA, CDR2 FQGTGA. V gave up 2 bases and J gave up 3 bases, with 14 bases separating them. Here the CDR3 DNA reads TGTGCCAGCAGCTTAGAGGGGCAGAGCGTCTATAATTCACCCCTCCACTTT. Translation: CASSLEGQSVYNSPLHF.

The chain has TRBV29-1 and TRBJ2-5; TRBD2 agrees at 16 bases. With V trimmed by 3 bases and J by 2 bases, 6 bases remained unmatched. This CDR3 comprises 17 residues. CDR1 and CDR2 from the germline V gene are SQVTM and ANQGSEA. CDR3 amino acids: CSVEGTSGGVRQETQYF. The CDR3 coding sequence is TGCAGCGTTGAGGGGACTAGCGGGGGGGTTAGACAAGAGACCCAGTACTTC.

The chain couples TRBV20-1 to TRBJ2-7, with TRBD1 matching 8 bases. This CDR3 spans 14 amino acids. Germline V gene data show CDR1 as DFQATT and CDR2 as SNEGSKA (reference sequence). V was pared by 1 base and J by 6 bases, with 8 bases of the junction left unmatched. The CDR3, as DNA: TGCAGTGCTAGAGTTACGGACAGGGCCAGCGAGCAGTACTTC. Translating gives CSARVTDRASEQYF.

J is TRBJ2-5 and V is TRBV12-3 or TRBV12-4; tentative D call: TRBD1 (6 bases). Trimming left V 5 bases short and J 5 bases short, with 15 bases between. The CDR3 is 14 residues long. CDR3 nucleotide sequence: TGTGCCAGCAGTCCGGACAGTACAGGGGAGACCCAGTACTTC. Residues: CASSPDSTGETQYF.